The 5 T cell receptor beta chains below all came from one sample that was sequenced in a study of shared clonotypes between healthy human individuals. The method was immunoSEQ multiplex PCR; TCRdb's version includes in-frame clones alone and lacks a portion of them. The profile shows over 950,000 clones, approximately 80% of them singletons. The sequenced sample was memory CD4+ T cells from PBMCs. As to subset: CD45RA-negative fraction. These receptors were taken from a man between 18 and 35 years old in good health. Some clones in this sample may be carry-over from other donors' samples.

The chain carries TRBV6-6 and TRBJ2-5; TRBD1 matches at 8 bases. The DNA end favors TRBJ2-7, so the J call may be wrong. Germline V gives CDR1 MNHNY, CDR2 SVGAGI (reference sequence). The CDR3 runs 14 residues. The DNA for the CDR3 is TGTGCCAGCAGTTACGTGGACAGGGTCTACGAGCAGTACTTC. Its protein product is CASSYVDRVYEQYF.

V gene TRBV19 combines with J gene TRBJ1-3, with 7 bases identical to TRBD1. Germline assignment: CDR1 LNHDA and CDR2 SQIVND (reference sequence). This CDR3 region has 14 residues. With 5 bases clipped from V and 2 bases from J, the junction kept 3 bases outside the gene matches. For the CDR3, the DNA is TGTGCCAGTAGTCCCGACAGGGCTGGAAACACCATATATTTT. Protein product: CASSPDRAGNTIYF.

The chain uses TRBV5-4 and TRBJ2-2, with D possibly called TRBD1 or TRBD2 (6 bases each). Germline V gives CDR1 SGHNT, CDR2 YYREEE (reference sequence). This CDR3 has 13 residues. The V and J ends lost 1 base and 11 bases respectively, with 12 bases between them. This CDR3 is CASSLWQGTELFF. The DNA of the CDR3 is TGTGCCAGCAGCTTGTGGCAGGGGACTGAGCTGTTTTTT.

The rearrangement joins TRBV7-2 to TRBJ2-1, with D uncertain. The CDR3 length is 13 residues. Germline V gene sequence: CDR1 SGHTA, CDR2 FQGNSA. The V and J ends lost 2 bases and 4 bases respectively, with 6 bases between them. CDR3 sequence reads: CASSLNEYNEQFF. The CDR3 DNA is TGTGCCAGCAGCTTAAATGAGTACAATGAGCAGTTCTTC.

The chain has TRBV6-5 and TRBJ2-3; TRBD1 matches 9 bases. V lost 5 bases, J lost 1 base, and 4 bases stayed unmatched. From germline, CDR1 is MNHEY and CDR2 SVGAGI. The CDR3 is 15 residues long. This CDR3 is CASSTRDRGTDTQYF. CDR3 in DNA: TGTGCCAGCAGTACCCGGGACAGGGGCACAGATACGCAGTATTTT.